Given below is one T cell receptor (beta chain) in context. Other DNA sequences from this sample encode an identical CDR3 as well. V was trimmed by 4 bases and J by 6 bases, leaving 4 bases between them. The CDR3 is 11 amino acids. The record originates from a study of blood T cell repertoires in COVID-19. Study-level information: In each case, the material was cDNA or gDNA derived from T cells, B-cell-depleted T cells, or PBMCs.

Participants had their cohort set by participant-reported clinical history. Exposed enrollees encountered a COVID-19 case at some point within 2 weeks before study entry. Data came from immunoSEQ multiplex PCR; TCRdb stores just in-frame clones and leaves some out. This table holds fewer than 350,000 clones, 88% found once. The TCR was taken from a woman aged 30 to 39 who had been exposed to COVID-19. The material sequenced was PBMCs or T cells enriched from blood (not recorded which). The rearrangement links TRBV12-3 or TRBV12-4 to TRBJ2-1; unclear D gene. CDR3 region: CASSSLNEQFF. As DNA, the CDR3 is TGTGCCAGCAGTTCTCTCAATGAGCAGTTCTTC.